These 10 T cell receptor beta chains came from one sample sequenced in a study of blood T cell repertoires in COVID-19. TCRdb's copy holds only in-frame clones and misses some; the assay was immunoSEQ multiplex PCR. The sample records more than 250,000 clones, 70% to 90% being singletons. Sequencing input: PBMCs or T cells enriched from blood (not recorded which). Every receptor here comes from a woman in her twenties or thirties who had recovered from COVID-19.

The chain employs TRBV27 and TRBJ2-4; 7 nucleotides match TRBD2. Germline loops: CDR1 MNHEY, CDR2 SMNVEV (reference sequence). Trimming at V came to 7 bases and at J to 1 base, leaving 4 bases not matched to a gene. The CDR3 runs 14 residues. The CDR3 here is CASTPGGAKNIQYF. For the CDR3, the DNA is TGTGCCAGCACCCCCGGGGGGGCCAAAAACATTCAGTACTTC.

Remarks on this clone: Other DNA variants within this sample encode the same CDR3. The rearrangement uses TRBV7-9 and TRBJ1-6, with no clear D. This CDR3 is built from 15 residues. The germline V gene has CDR1 SEHNR and CDR2 FQNEAQ (reference sequence). Between the trimmed V and J ends, which lost 5 bases and 5 bases, there was a span of 13 bases. The CDR3 coding sequence is TGTGCCAGCAGCCTCATCGCACTGGATAATTCACCCCTCCACTTT. Amino acid sequence: CASSLIALDNSPLHF.

J is TRBJ2-1 and V is TRBV19, with D perhaps TRBD1 (6 bases). Germline V gene data show CDR1 as LNHDA and CDR2 as SQIVND (reference sequence). Trimming took off 1 base at V and 7 bases at J, with 14 bases between the two ends. There are 15 residues in the CDR3. CDR3 in amino acids: CASSIVWTVMNEQFF. CDR3 DNA: TGTGCCAGTAGTATAGTCTGGACAGTCATGAATGAGCAGTTCTTC. Full variable domain (rest looked up from reference TRBV19 and TRBJ2-1): DGGITQSPKYLFRKEGQNVTLSCEQNLNHDAMYWYRQDPGQGLRLIYYSQIVNDFQKGDIAEGYSVSREKKESFPLTVTSAQKNPTAFYLCASSIVWTVMNEQFFGPGTRLTVL.

Of note for this clone: Germline and junction disagree at one end, which may indicate a read error. This chain uses TRBV15 with TRBJ1-1; tentatively, D is TRBD1 (5 bases). The germline CDR1 and CDR2 sequences are LNHNV and YYDKDF (reference sequence). The CDR3 is 14 amino acids. This CDR3 reads CATSRQRGNAEAFF. CDR3 nucleotides: TGTGCCACCAGCAGACAGCGGGGGAACGCTGAAGCTTTCTTT. The full variable domain, in which reference TRBV15 and TRBJ1-1 provide the parts outside the CDR3, is DAMVIQNPRYQVTQFGKPVTLSCSQTLNHNVMYWYQQKSSQAPKLLFHYYDKDFNNEADTPDNFQSRRPNTSFCFLDIRSPGLGDTAMYLCATSRQRGNAEAFFGQGTRLTVV.

The rearrangement links TRBV18 to TRBJ1-1; no firm D call. Looked up from germline, CDR1 is KGHSH and CDR2 is LQKENI. There are 15 residues in the CDR3. Trimming removed 0 bases at V and 0 bases at J, with 8 bases between. CDR3 amino acids: CASSPPLDLNTEAFF. CDR3 coding DNA: TGTGCCAGCTCACCACCTCTGGACTTGAACACTGAAGCTTTCTTT.

This chain joins TRBV5-6 and TRBJ1-5; 7 bases match TRBD1. Per the germline V gene, CDR1 is SGHDT and CDR2 is YYEEEE. CDR3 length: 15 amino acids. The J segment lost 6 bases and the V segment lost 0 bases, leaving 6 bases of the junction unmatched. In nucleotides, the CDR3 is TGTGCCAGCAGCTTGGAGGGGGCGGTAAGTCAGCCCCAGCATTTT. Its protein is CASSLEGAVSQPQHF.

The chain recombines TRBV30 with TRBJ1-2; no clear D. V was pared by 2 bases and J by 4 bases, with 5 bases between. Germline CDR1 is GTSNPN and CDR2 is SVGIG (reference sequence). The CDR3 runs to 11 residues. The CDR3 is CAWSPSYGYTF. CDR3 nucleotides: TGTGCCTGGAGTCCGTCCTATGGCTACACCTTC.

The DNA for the CDR3 is TGTGCCATCAGTGAGTCGTCGGACAGGGGGCGTTACGGGCAGTTCTTC. It codes for CAISESSDRGRYGQFF. The chain recombines TRBV10-3 with TRBJ2-1; TRBD1 aligns across 11 bases. With V trimmed by 0 bases and J by 12 bases, 10 bases remained unmatched. CDR3 length: 16 amino acids. Germline V gene data show CDR1 as ENHRY and CDR2 as SYGVKD.

The genes are TRBV18 and TRBJ1-1, with 7 bases that match TRBD1. Germline trimming cut 1 base from V and 3 bases from J; bases unmatched to any gene: 8. The CDR3 loop spans 16 amino acids. Germline lookup yields CDR1 KGHSH and CDR2 LQKENI. The CDR3, as DNA: TGTGCCAGCTCACCACGGACAGGCGCAGGTGACACTGAAGCTTTCTTT. Protein sequence: CASSPRTGAGDTEAFF. The full variable domain, its missing parts supplied by reference TRBV18 and TRBJ1-1, is NAGVMQNPRHLVRRRGQEARLRCSPMKGHSHVYWYRQLPEEGLKFMVYLQKENIIDESGMPKERFSAEFPKEGPSILRIQQVVRGDSAAYFCASSPRTGAGDTEAFFGQGTRLTVV.

The CDR3 protein is CAWDALSRGTEAFF. In DNA, the CDR3 is TGTGCCTGGGACGCGCTCTCTAGAGGTACTGAAGCTTTCTTT. This rearrangement joins TRBV30 to TRBJ1-1; no clear D. This CDR3 is built from 14 residues. V lost 5 bases, J lost 5 bases, and 18 bases lay in between. CDR1 is GTSNPN, CDR2 SVGIG, per germline (reference sequence).